Reported below is one TCR beta chain. This entry is derived from a study of blood T cell repertoires in COVID-19. The protocol was immunoSEQ multiplex PCR, while the TCRdb copy is restricted to in-frame clones and leaves out a portion. The data show roughly 300,000 clones, around 81% seen once. Germline CDR1 is LGHNA and CDR2 is YSLEER. The CDR3 covers 13 residues. V trimming: 11 bases; J trimming: 7 bases; junction bases outside the gene matches: 8. V and J are TRBV4-3 and TRBJ2-1, with 10 bases identical to TRBD2. This clonotype was sampled from a woman aged 55-75 years with active or convalescent COVID-19. Sequencing was carried out using peripheral blood. CDR3 in DNA: TGCGCCTCCAAGAATAGCGGGGGGAATGAGCAGTTCTTC. Residues: CASKNSGGNEQFF.